This T cell receptor beta chain is drawn from a study of shared T cell receptors in the human thymus. Clones were read by immunoSEQ multiplex PCR, and TCRdb kept only the in-frame ones, dropping some. The profile covers some 640,000 clones, with about 87% appearing a single time and 0.0094% taken by the ten largest. This CDR3 region has 17 residues. Per germline, CDR1 MNHEY and CDR2 SMNVEV (reference sequence). V dropped 7 bases and J dropped 2; count of bases not matched to a gene: 17. Another study also made use of these data, one on human thymus T cells. That paper notes: Healthy Finnish infants undergoing corrective surgery for congenital heart defects were used as donors. Resections were taken during corrective heart surgery, and the thymus tissue came from these. V and J gene usage appeared biased in thymic and blood repertoires. Unrelated individuals had highly overlapping thymic repertoires, as reported in related research.

This clonotype was sampled from a boy younger than two with a congenital heart defect. The sequencing sample was made of thymocytes. The chain employs TRBV27 and TRBJ2-7, with 7 bases lining up with TRBD2. The CDR3 protein is CASTKNSEAGIPYEQYF. The CDR3 bases are TGTGCCAGCACAAAAAACTCGGAAGCGGGAATACCCTACGAGCAGTACTTC.